This paragraph reports one T cell receptor (beta chain). V was pared by 5 bases and J by 5 bases, with 12 bases of the junction left unmatched. The CDR3 has 16 residues. Germline V lookup: CDR1 LNHDA, CDR2 SQIVND (reference sequence). These data belong to a study of technical replicates of blood from several donors. The protocol was immunoSEQ multiplex PCR, while the TCRdb copy is restricted to in-frame clones and leaves out a portion. The sample has under 100,000 clones, approximately 94% seen once. Sequences were obtained from T cells isolated from PBMCs. This chain uses TRBV19 with TRBJ1-1, with TRBD1 matching over 9 bases. This receptor was identified in a human donor in good health. CDR3 nucleotides: TGTGCCAGTAGTGGGAGAGACAGGGGGGGTTATACTGAAGCTTTCTTT. It yields the protein CASSGRDRGGYTEAFF.